This T cell receptor beta chain comes out of a study of blood T cell repertoires in COVID-19. Overall study: Samples taken during acute and convalescent COVID-19 were collected in the United States, Italy and Spain. From T cells, B-cell-depleted T cells, or PBMCs came the material, which was cDNA or gDNA.

Per the original methods: It was from reference gene primer amplification that nucleated cell counts were estimated. Repertoires were generated with immunoSEQ multiplex PCR, while TCRdb's copy carries only in-frame clones and drops some. V and J calls and clone size come straight from that table; D and trimming were deduced from the DNA. Of about 200,000 clones in the sample, around 80% were seen once. Germline V CDR1 and CDR2: LNHDA, SQIVND (reference sequence). V lost 9 bases and J lost 5, with 14 bases in between. The CDR3 spans 14 residues. The J gene is TRBJ1-6, the V gene TRBV19, with a weak D call TRBD1 (5 bases). The material sequenced was peripheral blood. This sequence was found in a middle-aged woman with acute or convalescent COVID-19. In nucleotides, the CDR3 is TGTGCCAGCAAACGCCCAGGGCATAATTCACCCCTCCACTTT. Its protein product is CASKRPGHNSPLHF. The complete variable domain, with remaining parts taken from reference TRBV19 and TRBJ1-6, reads DGGITQSPKYLFRKEGQNVTLSCEQNLNHDAMYWYRQDPGQGLRLIYYSQIVNDFQKGDIAEGYSVSREKKESFPLTVTSAQKNPTAFYLCASKRPGHNSPLHFGNGTRLTVT.